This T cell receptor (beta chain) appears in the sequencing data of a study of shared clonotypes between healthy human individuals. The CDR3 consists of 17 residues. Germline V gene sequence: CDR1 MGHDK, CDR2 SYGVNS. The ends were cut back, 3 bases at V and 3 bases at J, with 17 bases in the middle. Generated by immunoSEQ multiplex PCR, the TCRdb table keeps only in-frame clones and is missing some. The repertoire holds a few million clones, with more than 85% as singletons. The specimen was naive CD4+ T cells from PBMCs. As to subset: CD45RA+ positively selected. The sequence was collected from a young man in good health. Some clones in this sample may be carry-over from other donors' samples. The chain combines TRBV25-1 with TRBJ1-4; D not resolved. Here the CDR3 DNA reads TGTGCCAGCAGTGAGCCCCCCGGAGGATGGGCTAATGAAAAACTGTTTTTT. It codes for CASSEPPGGWANEKLFF.